These T cell receptor beta chains were read from a single sample in a study of metastatic and nonmetastatic thyroid tumors. TCRdb reanalyzed the PCR reads with MiXCR. Counted here are 60,000 to 75,000 clones, about 4% occurring once; the ten biggest clones make up about 22%. Material for sequencing was blood. These receptors were taken from a female donor with papillary thyroid cancer or a benign thyroid nodule (not recorded which). Some clones in this sample may be carry-over from other donors' samples. CDR3s leave out the opening cysteine and the closing phenylalanine or tryptophan.

j_gene | v_gene | CDR3aa
TRBJ1-5 | TRBV12-3/TRBV12-4 | AGSPTLLEPQH
TRBJ2-1 | TRBV20-1 | SAIPRTSGRVAF
TRBJ1-3 | TRBV18 | ASSPQQGSGNTIY
TRBJ2-1 | TRBV20-1 | SARDLGLADSNEQF
TRBJ2-5 | TRBV2 | ASSKAGGGGETQY
TRBJ2-7 | TRBV20-1 | SANDYPEQY
TRBJ1-4 | TRBV6-1 | ASREDRGRNEKLF
TRBJ2-2 | TRBV6-1 | ASSLRGRGNTGELF
TRBJ2-2 | TRBV7-9 | ASSLDWGITNTGELF
TRBJ2-7 | TRBV27 | ASSPLPRGRSYYEQY
TRBJ2-5 | TRBV5-4 | ASSSQGAQY
TRBJ1-6 | TRBV6-1 | ASSYREYNSPLH
TRBJ2-2 | TRBV6-2/TRBV6-3 | ASGSVAGGPAGELF
TRBJ2-1 | TRBV24-1 | ATSEGQGNYNEQF
TRBJ2-7 | TRBV11-2 | ASSPDRSSLYEQY
TRBJ2-5 | TRBV11-1 | ASSSGKPLVETQY
TRBJ2-2 | TRBV2 | ASEWGQNTGELF